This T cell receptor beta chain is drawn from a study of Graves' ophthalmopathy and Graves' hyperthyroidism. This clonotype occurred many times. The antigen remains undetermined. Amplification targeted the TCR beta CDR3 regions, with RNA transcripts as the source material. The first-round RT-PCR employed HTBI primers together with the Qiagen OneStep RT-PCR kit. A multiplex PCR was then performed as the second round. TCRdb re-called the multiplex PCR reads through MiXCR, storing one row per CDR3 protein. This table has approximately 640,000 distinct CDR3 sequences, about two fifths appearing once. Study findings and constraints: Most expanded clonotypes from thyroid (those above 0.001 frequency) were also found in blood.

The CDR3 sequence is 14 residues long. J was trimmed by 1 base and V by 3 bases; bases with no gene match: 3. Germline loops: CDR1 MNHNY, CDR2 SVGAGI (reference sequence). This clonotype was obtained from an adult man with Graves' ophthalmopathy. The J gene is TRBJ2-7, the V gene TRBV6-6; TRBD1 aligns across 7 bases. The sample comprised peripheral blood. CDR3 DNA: TGTGCCAGCAGTTATGGGACAGATTCCTACGAGCAGTACTTC. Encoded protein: CASSYGTDSYEQYF.